Each of the 17 T cell receptor beta chains below was sequenced from the same sample in a study of a mutant IDH1 vaccine in newly diagnosed glioma. Time point described: week 35, safety follow-up. The vaccine gave 300 ug of a 20-mer mutant IDH1 peptide subcutaneously per dose. Clones were read by immunoSEQ multiplex PCR, and TCRdb kept only the in-frame ones, dropping some. This sample has about 56,000 clones, with approximately 87% found just once. No antigen is known for these receptors. The specimen was PBMCs, collected from a glioma patient whose treatment included an IDH1 peptide vaccine. These receptors came from a middle-aged man with glioma.

The rearrangement uses TRBV6-5 and TRBJ2-1; D assignment may be TRBD1 or TRBD2 (6 bases each). CDR3 length: 15 amino acids. V dropped 7 bases and J dropped 12 bases, with 25 bases sitting between them. CDR1 and CDR2 from the germline V gene are MNHEY and SVGAGI. The CDR3 loop reads CASTLSTRGLSRQFF. The CDR3 bases are TGTGCCAGCACTCTCTCGACTCGGGGGCTGTCGAGGCAGTTCTTC.

The chain combines TRBV28 with TRBJ2-7; D remains ambiguous. Germline assignment: CDR1 MDHEN and CDR2 SYDVKM. This CDR3 has 14 residues. Trimming pared 7 bases from V and 0 bases from J, leaving 13 bases between. The CDR3 nucleotides are TGTGCCAGCACCCGATCAGGTGGCTCCTACGAGCAGTACTTC. Its translation is CASTRSGGSYEQYF.

The V call is TRBV15, the J call TRBJ2-7; D gene uncertain. CDR1 and CDR2 (germline): LNHNV, YYDKDF (reference sequence). V dropped 0 bases and J dropped 3 bases, with 18 bases sitting between them. There are 17 residues in the CDR3. CDR3 nucleotide sequence: TGTGCCACCAGCAGAGATCTTGGTTCCTCTAATGTCTACGAGCAGTACTTC. Protein: CATSRDLGSSNVYEQYF.

The chain is built from TRBV7-9 and TRBJ2-1; 7 nucleotides match TRBD1. The trim removed 3 bases at V and 2 bases at J, leaving 4 bases unmatched. The CDR3 consists of 15 residues. Germline assignment: CDR1 SEHNR and CDR2 FQNEAQ (reference sequence). CDR3 region: CASSLVGQTYNEQFF. CDR3 DNA sequence: TGTGCCAGCAGCTTGGTGGGACAGACCTACAATGAGCAGTTCTTC.

The sample holds a few counts of this clone. This chain joins TRBV14 and TRBJ2-2; D not resolved. The CDR3 spans 14 residues. V was cut by 3 bases and J by 3 bases, with 8 bases left in between. The germline V gene has CDR1 SGHDN and CDR2 FVKESK. This CDR3 is CASSHVLYTGELFF. The CDR3 coding sequence is TGTGCCAGCAGCCACGTCCTGTACACCGGGGAGCTGTTTTTT.

This sequence joins TRBV6-1 and TRBJ2-3, with 7 bases identical to TRBD2. Germline lookup yields CDR1 MNHNS and CDR2 SASEGT. The CDR3 is made up of 14 amino acids. The V and J ends lost 6 bases and 1 base, in that order; junction bases with no gene match: 4. The CDR3 DNA reads TGTGCCAGCAGGGCAGGACTAGGCACAGATACGCAGTATTTT. Encoded protein: CASRAGLGTDTQYF.

A single count supports this clone. The V and J genes are TRBV14 and TRBJ2-1; TRBD2 aligns across 11 bases. The V segment lost 4 bases and the J segment 4 bases; nucleotides outside the gene matches: 6. The CDR3 extends over 16 amino acids. Per germline, CDR1 SGHDN and CDR2 FVKESK. The CDR3 protein is CASSPRTSGLYNEQFF. CDR3 bases: TGTGCCAGCAGCCCGCGGACTAGCGGGCTATACAATGAGCAGTTCTTC. Supplemented by reference TRBV14 and TRBJ2-1, the full variable domain reads EAGVTQFPSHSVIEKGQTVTLRCDPISGHDNLYWYRRVMGKEIKFLLHFVKESKQDESGMPNNRFLAERTGGTYSTLKVQPAELEDSGVYFCASSPRTSGLYNEQFFGPGTRLTVL.

A single count supports this clone. The V call is TRBV15, the J call TRBJ1-1, with 8 bases identical to TRBD1. The germline gives CDR1 LNHNV, CDR2 YYDKDF (reference sequence). The junction had 11 bases not matched to a gene; V was cut back by 3 bases and J by 2 bases. The CDR3 is 17 residues long. CDR3: CATSSLSGGQGNTEAFF. DNA for the CDR3: TGTGCCACCAGCAGCCTTTCCGGAGGACAGGGAAACACTGAAGCTTTCTTT.

The chain links TRBV27 to TRBJ1-2; no definite D call. This CDR3 region has 13 residues. In germline, CDR1 is MNHEY, CDR2 SMNVEV (reference sequence). Trimming left V 5 bases short and J 4 bases short, with 11 bases between. CDR3 nucleotide sequence: TGTGCCAGCAGTAACCTTATCGGCTATGGCTACACCTTC. This sequence encodes CASSNLIGYGYTF.

J is TRBJ2-3 and V is TRBV18; D is unclear. Germline loops: CDR1 KGHSH, CDR2 LQKENI. V lost 0 bases, J lost 8 bases, and 15 bases lay in between. CDR3 length equals 15 residues. CDR3 amino acids: CASSPPSLGGGTQYF. CDR3 DNA: TGTGCCAGCTCACCACCGTCCTTAGGCGGTGGTACGCAGTATTTT.

The CDR3 sequence is CASSYTQASSYNEQFF. The CDR3 nucleotides read TGTGCCAGCAGTTATACGCAGGCAAGCTCCTACAATGAGCAGTTCTTC. The chain links TRBV6-5 to TRBJ2-1; D call uncertain. The CDR3 covers 16 residues. Trimming removed 3 bases from V and 0 bases from J, with 12 bases in between. Per the germline V gene, CDR1 is MNHEY and CDR2 is SVGAGI.

This clone has more than one count but fewer than ten. The J gene is TRBJ2-2, the V gene TRBV5-1; no clear D gene. The CDR3 consists of 13 residues. The germline gives CDR1 SGHRS, CDR2 YFSETQ. Between the trimmed V and J ends, which lost 4 bases and 5 bases, there was a span of 9 bases. The CDR3 spells CASSGLSTGELFF. CDR3 sequence (DNA): TGCGCCAGCAGCGGCCTAAGTACCGGGGAGCTGTTTTTT.

This rearrangement joins TRBV7-2 to TRBJ2-2, with D unresolved. Germline lookup yields CDR1 SGHTA and CDR2 FQGNSA. There are 13 residues in the CDR3. Between the trimmed V and J ends, which lost 7 bases and 3 bases, there was a span of 9 bases. The CDR3 loop reads CASTRSHTGELFF. The CDR3 DNA sequence: TGTGCCAGCACCCGGTCACACACCGGGGAGCTGTTTTTT.

In this sample, this clone is medium-sized. V is TRBV11-2 and J is TRBJ1-1; the D is unclear. Germline assignment: CDR1 SGHAT and CDR2 FQNNGV. Trimming pared 0 bases from V and 0 bases from J, leaving 11 bases between. The length of the CDR3 is 16 residues. The CDR3 nucleotides are TGTGCCAGCAGCTTAGATTTGGGCTTGATGAACACTGAAGCTTTCTTT. It translates to CASSLDLGLMNTEAFF.

This clone was observed once. V gene TRBV19 combines with J gene TRBJ2-2; TRBD2 agrees at 12 bases. Germline V CDR1 and CDR2: LNHDA, SQIVND (reference sequence). This CDR3 has 18 residues. Losses at the gene ends were 5 bases for V and 4 bases for J; bases not matched to a gene: 11. In DNA form, the CDR3 reads TGTGCCAGTAGTGTGGGACTAGCGGGCGGGTCGACCACCGGGGAGCTGTTTTTT. It specifies CASSVGLAGGSTTGELFF.

This clone has only one observation. The rearrangement links TRBV27 to TRBJ1-2, with a possible D match to TRBD1 (6 bases). Germline V CDR1 and CDR2: MNHEY, SMNVEV (reference sequence). This CDR3 has 14 amino acids. V shed 6 bases and J shed 2 bases, with 13 bases lying between them. CDR3 region: CASSQWGQNYGYTF. DNA for the CDR3: TGTGCCAGCAGCCAGTGGGGGCAGAACTATGGCTACACCTTC.

The rearrangement joins TRBV27 to TRBJ2-5; the match to TRBD1 covers 10 bases. Germline CDR1 and CDR2: MNHEY and SMNVEV (reference sequence). J was trimmed by 9 bases and V by 2 bases; bases with no gene match: 9. This CDR3 is 15 amino acids long. CDR3 DNA: TGTGCCAGCAGTTTAGGGGGACAGGGGCAAATGGCCCAGTACTTC. It specifies CASSLGGQGQMAQYF.